This T cell receptor (beta chain) emerged from a study of blood T cell repertoires in COVID-19. Overall study context: Samples of COVID-19 (acute and convalescent) were obtained from the United States, Italy and Spain. The cDNA or gDNA used as material had been derived from T cells, B-cell-depleted T cells, or PBMCs.

V lost 7 bases, J lost 0 bases, and 13 bases lay in between. Germline values: CDR1 ENHRY, CDR2 SYGVKD. The CDR3 runs 15 residues. The authors' processing: Scientists estimated how many nucleated cells there were by amplifying reference gene primers. Profiling relied on immunoSEQ multiplex PCR, and the TCRdb table lists in-frame clones only, not all of them. The V and J calls and clone size were taken over from that table, and D and trimming were inferred from the DNA. The sample shows approximately 240,000 clones, approximately 80% of them seen only once. The receptor was isolated from a woman in her forties who had recovered from COVID-19. What was sequenced was peripheral blood. V and J are TRBV10-3 and TRBJ1-3; a possible D gene is TRBD1 (5 bases). The CDR3 DNA follows: TGTGCCATCAAGCAGGGTGGTGACTCTGGAAACACCATATATTTT. Translating gives CAIKQGGDSGNTIYF.